The clone carrying this T cell receptor beta chain occurred many times. This entry comes from a study of tumor-infiltrating lymphocytes in oesophageal squamous cell carcinoma. From the PCR reads, TCRdb called clonotypes with MiXCR, one entry per CDR3 protein. The table lists about 20,000 distinct CDR3 sequences, less than 50% of them singletons. CDR1 and CDR2 (germline): MGHRA, YSYEKL. The CDR3 is 15 residues long. V was pared by 6 bases and J by 12 bases, with 17 bases of the junction left unmatched. The chain joins TRBV4-1 to TRBJ2-1, with TRBD1 matching 7 bases. Sequenced material: blood. This clonotype originated in a male donor with esophageal squamous cell carcinoma. CDR3 in amino acids: CASRPRDRDEPSQFF. CDR3 DNA sequence: TGCGCCAGCAGACCACGCGACAGGGACGAACCCTCGCAGTTCTTC.